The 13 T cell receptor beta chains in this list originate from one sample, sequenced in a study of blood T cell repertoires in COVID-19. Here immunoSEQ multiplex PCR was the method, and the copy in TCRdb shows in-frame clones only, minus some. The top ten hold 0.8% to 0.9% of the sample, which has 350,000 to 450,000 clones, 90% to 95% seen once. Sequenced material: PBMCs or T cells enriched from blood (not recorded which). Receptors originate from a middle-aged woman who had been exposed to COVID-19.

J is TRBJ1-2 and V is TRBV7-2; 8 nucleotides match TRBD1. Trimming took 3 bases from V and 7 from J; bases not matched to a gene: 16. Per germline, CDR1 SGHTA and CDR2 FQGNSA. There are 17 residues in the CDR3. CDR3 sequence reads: CASSLHRDRSQVGGYTF. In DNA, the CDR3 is TGTGCCAGCAGCTTGCACCGGGACAGGTCTCAGGTTGGTGGCTACACCTTC.

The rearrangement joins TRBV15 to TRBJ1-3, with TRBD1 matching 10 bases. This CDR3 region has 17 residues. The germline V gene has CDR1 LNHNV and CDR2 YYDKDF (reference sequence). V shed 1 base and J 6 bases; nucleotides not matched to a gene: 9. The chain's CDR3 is CATSRGPGTGVENTIYF. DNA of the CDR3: TGTGCCACCAGCAGAGGACCAGGGACAGGGGTGGAAAACACCATATATTTT.

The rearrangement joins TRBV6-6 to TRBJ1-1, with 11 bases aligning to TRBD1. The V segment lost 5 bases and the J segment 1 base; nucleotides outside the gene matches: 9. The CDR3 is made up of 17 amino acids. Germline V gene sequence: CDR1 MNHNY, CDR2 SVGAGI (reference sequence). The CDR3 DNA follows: TGTGCCAGCAGTCCCTCGGGGACAGGGGGGAAGAACACTGAAGCTTTCTTT. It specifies CASSPSGTGGKNTEAFF.

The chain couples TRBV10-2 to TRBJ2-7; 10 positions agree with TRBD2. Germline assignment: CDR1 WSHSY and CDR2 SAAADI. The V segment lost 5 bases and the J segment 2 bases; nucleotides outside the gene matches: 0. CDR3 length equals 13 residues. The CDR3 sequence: CASSLAGAYEQYF. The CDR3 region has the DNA TGCGCCAGCAGTCTAGCGGGAGCCTACGAGCAGTACTTC.

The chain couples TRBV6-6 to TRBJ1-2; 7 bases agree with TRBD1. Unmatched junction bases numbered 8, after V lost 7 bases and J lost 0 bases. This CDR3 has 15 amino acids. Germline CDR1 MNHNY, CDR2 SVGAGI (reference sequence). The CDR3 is CASMGQSLANYGYTF. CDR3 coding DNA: TGTGCCAGCATGGGACAGAGTTTAGCTAACTATGGCTACACCTTC.

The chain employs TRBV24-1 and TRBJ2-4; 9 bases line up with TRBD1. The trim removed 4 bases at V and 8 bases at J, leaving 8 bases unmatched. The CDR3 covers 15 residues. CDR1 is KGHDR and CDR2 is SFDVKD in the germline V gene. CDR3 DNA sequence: TGTGCCACCAGTGACAGACAGGGGGGTTTTGACATTCAGTACTTC. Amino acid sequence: CATSDRQGGFDIQYF.

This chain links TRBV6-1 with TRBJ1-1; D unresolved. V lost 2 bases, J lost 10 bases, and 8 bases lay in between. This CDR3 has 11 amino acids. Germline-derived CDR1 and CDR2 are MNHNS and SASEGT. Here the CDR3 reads CASSEYAGAFF. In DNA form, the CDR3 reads TGTGCCAGCAGTGAATACGCGGGAGCTTTCTTT.

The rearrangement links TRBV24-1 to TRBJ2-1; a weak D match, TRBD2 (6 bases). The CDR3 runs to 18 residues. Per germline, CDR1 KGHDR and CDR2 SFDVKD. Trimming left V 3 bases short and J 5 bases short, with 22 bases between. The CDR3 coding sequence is TGTGCCACCAGTGATCCGAAGACGGCCGGGAGAGGGGACAATGAGCAGTTCTTC. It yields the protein CATSDPKTAGRGDNEQFF.

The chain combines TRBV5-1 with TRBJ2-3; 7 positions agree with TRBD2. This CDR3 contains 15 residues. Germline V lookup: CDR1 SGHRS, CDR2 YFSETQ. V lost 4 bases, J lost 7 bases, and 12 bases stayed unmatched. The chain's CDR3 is CASSPGGLGDNTQYF. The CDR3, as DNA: TGCGCCAGCAGCCCTGGCGGACTAGGGGATAATACGCAGTATTTT. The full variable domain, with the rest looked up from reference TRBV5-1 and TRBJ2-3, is KAGVTQTPRYLIKTRGQQVTLSCSPISGHRSVSWYQQTPGQGLQFLFEYFSETQRNKGNFPGRFSGRQFSNSRSEMNVSTLELGDSALYLCASSPGGLGDNTQYFGPGTRLTVL.

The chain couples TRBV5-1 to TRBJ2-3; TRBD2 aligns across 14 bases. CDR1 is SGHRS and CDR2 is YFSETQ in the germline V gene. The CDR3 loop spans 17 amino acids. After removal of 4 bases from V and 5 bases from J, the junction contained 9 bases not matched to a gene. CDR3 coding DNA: TGCGCCAGCAGCCCGGGGACTAGCGGGGGACGTAGAGATACGCAGTATTTT. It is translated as CASSPGTSGGRRDTQYF.

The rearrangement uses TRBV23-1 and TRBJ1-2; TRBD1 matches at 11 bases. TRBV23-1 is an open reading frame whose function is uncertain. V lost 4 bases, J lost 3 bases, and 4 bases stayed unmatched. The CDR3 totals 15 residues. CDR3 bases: TGCGCCAGCAGTCCCTGGACAGGGGGCTACTATGGCTACACCTTC. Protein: CASSPWTGGYYGYTF.

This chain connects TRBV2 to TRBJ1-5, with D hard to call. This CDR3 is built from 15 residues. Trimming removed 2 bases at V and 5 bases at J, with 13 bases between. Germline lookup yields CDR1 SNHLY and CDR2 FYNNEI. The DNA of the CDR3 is TGTGCCAGCAGTGAATTGAGGCCAGAAGATCAGCCCCAGCATTTT. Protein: CASSELRPEDQPQHF.

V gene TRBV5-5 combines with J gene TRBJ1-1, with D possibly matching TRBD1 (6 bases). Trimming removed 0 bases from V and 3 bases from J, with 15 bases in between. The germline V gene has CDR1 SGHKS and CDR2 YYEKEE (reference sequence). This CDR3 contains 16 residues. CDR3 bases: TGTGCCAGCAGCTTGGACTCCCTACGACAGGACACTGAAGCTTTCTTT. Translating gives CASSLDSLRQDTEAFF.